This T cell receptor (beta chain) was recovered during a study of sequential checkpoint blockade in melanoma. In the study overall: Arm A got nivolumab then ipilimumab; arm B the reverse, 1:1. After both sequences, patients received maintenance nivolumab.

Treatment in this sample: randomized to nivolumab then ipilimumab (arm A) or the reverse (arm B). DNA-damaging chemotherapy had not been given to any patient beforehand. The germline V and J ends were trimmed by 2 bases and 6 bases, with 14 bases remaining between them. From germline, CDR1 is KGHSH and CDR2 LQKENI. CDR3 length: 15 residues. Here immunoSEQ multiplex PCR was the method, and the copy in TCRdb shows in-frame clones only, minus some. The data contain about 35,000 clones, about 83% of them singletons. Sequencing used CD8+ T cells sorted from blood (inferred from file names), obtained from a patient given nivolumab and ipilimumab in sequence. V and J are TRBV18 and TRBJ2-1, with D possibly TRBD1 on 5 matching bases. The receptor comes from a human donor with melanoma. CDR3 coding DNA: TGTGCCAGCTCACCATGGGCAGGGTCTACCAATGAGCAGTTCTTC. As protein: CASSPWAGSTNEQFF.